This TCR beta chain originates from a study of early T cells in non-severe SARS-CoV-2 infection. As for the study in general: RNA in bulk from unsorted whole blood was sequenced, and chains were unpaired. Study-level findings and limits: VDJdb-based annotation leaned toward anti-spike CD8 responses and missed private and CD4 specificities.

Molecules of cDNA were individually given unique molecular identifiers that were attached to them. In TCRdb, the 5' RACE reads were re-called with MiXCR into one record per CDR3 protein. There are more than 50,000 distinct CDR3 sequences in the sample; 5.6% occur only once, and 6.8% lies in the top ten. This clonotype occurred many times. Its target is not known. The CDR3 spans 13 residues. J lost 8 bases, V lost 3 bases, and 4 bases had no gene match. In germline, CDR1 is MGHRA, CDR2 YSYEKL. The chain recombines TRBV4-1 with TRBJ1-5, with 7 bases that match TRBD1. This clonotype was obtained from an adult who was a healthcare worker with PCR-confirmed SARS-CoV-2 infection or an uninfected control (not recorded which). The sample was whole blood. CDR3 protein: CASSQDRSEPQHF. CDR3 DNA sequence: TGCGCCAGCAGCCAGGACAGGTCGGAGCCCCAGCATTTT.